Shown below are 12 T cell receptor beta chains from a single sample sequenced in a study of shared clonotypes between healthy human individuals. The table came from immunoSEQ multiplex PCR; TCRdb's copy has only in-frame clones and leaves some out. This table has about 700,000 clones, about 91% appearing once. Terminally differentiated effector memory CD45RA+ cells were left out of the naive CD8 fraction, which was CD45RO-negative and positively selected for CCR7. Input material: naive CD8+ T cells sorted from blood. These receptors all come from a man aged 25-40 years in good health.

The chain couples TRBV11-2 to TRBJ2-7; D gene unclear. V lost 5 bases, J lost 3 bases, and 20 bases lay in between. Germline CDR1 SGHAT, CDR2 FQNNGV. This CDR3 region has 16 residues. DNA of the CDR3: TGTGCCAGCAGCGTACACACTCAGGTCGCCAACTACGAGCAGTACTTC. It codes for CASSVHTQVANYEQYF.

V is TRBV11-2 and J is TRBJ2-7, with D perhaps matching TRBD1 or TRBD2 (5 bases each). Germline V gene sequence: CDR1 SGHAT, CDR2 FQNNGV. V shed 4 bases and J shed 2 bases, with 15 bases lying between them. The CDR3 consists of 15 residues. The CDR3 sequence is CASSSFGTTPYEQYF. Here the CDR3 DNA reads TGTGCCAGCAGCTCCTTCGGGACCACCCCCTACGAGCAGTACTTC.

The chain combines TRBV6-1 with TRBJ2-2; D possibly uses TRBD1 or TRBD2 (7 bases each). Trimming pared 2 bases from V and 4 bases from J, leaving 17 bases between. Per the germline V gene, CDR1 is MNHNS and CDR2 is SASEGT. The CDR3 is 17 residues long. Here the CDR3 DNA reads TGTGCCAGCAGTGAATGGGGGGGACAGAGATTCACCGGGGAGCTGTTTTTT. Protein product: CASSEWGGQRFTGELFF.

The chain has TRBV27 and TRBJ2-1; 10 bases match TRBD2. The V gene's germline CDR1 is MNHEY and CDR2 SMNVEV (reference sequence). The CDR3 is made up of 16 amino acids. The J segment lost 4 bases and the V segment lost 6 bases, leaving 9 bases of the junction unmatched. CDR3 nucleotides: TGTGCCAGCAGCCAGCTAGCGGGAGACCCGTACAATGAGCAGTTCTTC. This codes for CASSQLAGDPYNEQFF.

The chain is built from TRBV11-2 and TRBJ2-3; D ambiguous. Trimming pared 0 bases from V and 3 bases from J, leaving 7 bases between. Germline CDR1 and CDR2: SGHAT and FQNNGV. The CDR3 covers 14 residues. The DNA for the CDR3 is TGTGCCAGCAGCTTAGAGGGCGGTACAGATACGCAGTATTTT. Its protein product is CASSLEGGTDTQYF.

About this clone: A read error is possible here, since a much larger clone lies one base away. V gene TRBV6-5 combines with J gene TRBJ2-2; no firm D call. Germline CDR1 reads MNHEY; CDR2 reads SVGAGI. Trimming took 2 bases from V and 3 from J, leaving 4 bases between them. This CDR3 has 13 amino acids. CDR3 sequence reads: CASSYGDTGELFF. DNA of the CDR3: TGTGCCAGCAGTTACGGGGACACCGGGGAGCTGTTTTTT.

This clone is a singleton in its sample. The chain uses TRBV7-9 and TRBJ2-3, with 8 bases that match TRBD2. The CDR3 totals 15 residues. With V trimmed by 4 bases and J by 3 bases, 6 bases remained unmatched. Per germline, CDR1 SEHNR and CDR2 FQNEAQ (reference sequence). For the CDR3, the DNA is TGTGCCAGCAGCTCGCCGGGACTAGATACAGATACGCAGTATTTT. Its translation: CASSSPGLDTDTQYF.

The chain carries TRBV7-9 and TRBJ1-1, with 7 bases lining up with TRBD1. The germline V gene encodes CDR1 SEHNR and CDR2 FQNEAQ (reference sequence). V lost 2 bases and J lost 0; bases outside the gene matches: 6. The CDR3 is made up of 16 amino acids. CDR3: CASSLPAGTVNTEAFF. For the CDR3, the DNA is TGTGCCAGCAGCTTACCTGCCGGGACAGTGAACACTGAAGCTTTCTTT.

This chain links TRBV10-1 with TRBJ2-7; 13 nucleotides align to TRBD2. Germline V gives CDR1 WNHNN, CDR2 SYGVQD (reference sequence). The CDR3 has 16 residues. With V trimmed by 3 bases and J by 2 bases, 4 bases remained unmatched. The CDR3 DNA reads TGCGCCAGCAGTGACGGGACTAGCGGGACGACCTACGAGCAGTACTTC. It specifies CASSDGTSGTTYEQYF.

Only one count was recorded for this clone. This chain joins TRBV15 and TRBJ1-1, with D perhaps TRBD1 (6 bases). Trimming took 0 bases from V and 5 from J, leaving 13 bases between them. Germline V gene lookup returns CDR1 LNHNV and CDR2 YYDKDF (reference sequence). This CDR3 region has 15 residues. In nucleotides, the CDR3 is TGTGCCACCAGCAGAGACAAGGGGGGAAATACTGAAGCTTTCTTT. Its protein is CATSRDKGGNTEAFF.

The genes are TRBV13 and TRBJ2-1; a possible D gene is TRBD1 (7 bases). The CDR3 is 15 amino acids. Per germline, CDR1 PRHDT and CDR2 FYEKMQ (reference sequence). Trimming stripped 2 bases from V and 5 bases from J, with 13 bases between. The chain's CDR3 is CASSLRGDSHNEQFF. CDR3 DNA sequence: TGTGCCAGCAGCTTAAGGGGGGACAGTCACAATGAGCAGTTCTTC.

As concerns this clone: Other DNA variants within this sample encode the same CDR3. The chain links TRBV7-9 to TRBJ1-5; unclear D gene. Trimming removed 0 bases at V and 2 bases at J, with 5 bases between. Germline CDR1 is SEHNR and CDR2 is FQNEAQ (reference sequence). There are 14 residues in the CDR3. CDR3 DNA: TGTGCCAGCAGCTTAGCGGGTGGCAATCAGCCCCAGCATTTT. As protein: CASSLAGGNQPQHF.